This TCR beta chain was documented in a study of beta chain features in type 1 diabetes. The study's findings and limits: Equally in patients and controls, shorter templates might have been favored by PCR. Type 1 diabetes patients had VDJ junctions that carried fewer insertions and more deletions.

In the case of this clone: What it recognizes is unknown.

The isolated RNA, all of it, was reverse transcribed, so expressed TCRB transcripts were what got sequenced. This table comes from immunoSEQ multiplex PCR, and its TCRdb copy is limited to in-frame clones, with some not included. The table has approximately 400,000 clones, about 14% seen once; the top ten hold 0.019%. Germline V gives CDR1 SGDLS, CDR2 YYNGEE. This CDR3 is built from 15 residues. Between the trimmed V and J ends, which lost 2 bases and 5 bases, there was a span of 16 bases. The receptor comes from a woman in her late teens or twenties in good health. The chain couples TRBV9 to TRBJ2-5; D possibly corresponds to TRBD1 (5 bases). Material: naive CD4+ T cells from blood. The CDR3 DNA reads TGTGCCAGCAGCGTTAGGGCCAAATCAGGGGAGACCCAGTACTTC. As protein: CASSVRAKSGETQYF.